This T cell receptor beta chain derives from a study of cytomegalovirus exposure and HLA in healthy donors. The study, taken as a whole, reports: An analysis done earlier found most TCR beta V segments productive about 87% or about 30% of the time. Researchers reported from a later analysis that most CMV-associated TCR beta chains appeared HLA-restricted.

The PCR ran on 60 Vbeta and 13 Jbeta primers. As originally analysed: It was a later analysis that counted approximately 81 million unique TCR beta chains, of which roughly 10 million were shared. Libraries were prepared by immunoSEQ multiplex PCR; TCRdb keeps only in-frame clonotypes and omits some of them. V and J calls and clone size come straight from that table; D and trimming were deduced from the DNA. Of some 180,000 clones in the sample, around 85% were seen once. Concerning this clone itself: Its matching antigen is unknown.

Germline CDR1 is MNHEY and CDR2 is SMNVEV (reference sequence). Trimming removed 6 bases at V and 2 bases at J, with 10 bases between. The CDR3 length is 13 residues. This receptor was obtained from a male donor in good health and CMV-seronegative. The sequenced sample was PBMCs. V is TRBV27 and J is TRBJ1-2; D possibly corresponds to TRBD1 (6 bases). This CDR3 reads CASRPQGNYGYTF. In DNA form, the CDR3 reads TGTGCCAGCAGGCCCCAGGGGAACTATGGCTACACCTTC.